Below, one TCR beta chain is given with its context. Its specificity is unknown. Primed by a sample-barcoded 5' primer and a J-beta primer mix, a second PCR proceeded for about 6 to 12 cycles. TCRdb re-called the 5' RACE reads with MiXCR, one entry per CDR3 protein. The table shows about 1.4 million distinct CDR3 sequences, with 45% to 70% occurring only once. The CDR3 consists of 12 residues. This record comes from a study of blood T cells in healthy people across ages. Findings and caveats of the study: Changes seen in expanded clonotypes were possibly confounded by donor CMV status left unknown.

The sequencing input was blood. The clonotype comes from a man aged 18 to 30 in good health. The chain uses TRBV12-3 or TRBV12-4 and TRBJ2-1; tentative D call: TRBD1 (5 bases). Gene TRBJ2-7 matches the end of the DNA better, so the J call may be wrong. For the CDR3, the DNA is TGTGCCAGCAGCAGGGTGTCTGACGAGCAGTACTTC. This gives the protein CASSRVSDEQYF.